Described below is a single T cell receptor beta chain sequence and its context. Its antigen remains unidentified. The data are from a study of OX40 agonist ivuxolimab in advanced cancers. About the research overall: Checkpoint inhibitors had been given previously to about 38% of patients.

Some clones are missing from TCRdb's copy, which holds only in-frame ones; the method was immunoSEQ multiplex PCR. This table holds fewer than 45,000 clones, more than 80% found once. The CDR3 loop spans 13 amino acids. From germline, CDR1 is SGHAT and CDR2 FQNNGV. The V end was cut by 5 bases, the J end by 2 bases, with 7 bases between. Overall study results and limits: CD8+ T cells averaged more expanded clones than CD4+.

This TCR derives from an adult with an advanced solid tumor such as melanoma, head and neck, liver or kidney cancer. The genes are TRBV11-2 and TRBJ1-3, with unresolved D. The material was CD4+ or CD8+ T cells sorted from blood, obtained in a trial of the OX40 agonist ivuxolimab. This CDR3 reads CASSPIPGNTIYF. For the CDR3, the DNA is TGTGCCAGCAGCCCGATTCCTGGAAACACCATATATTTT.